A single sample gave rise to the 22 T cell receptor beta chains below, sequenced in a study of shared clonotypes between healthy human individuals. Profiling relied on immunoSEQ multiplex PCR, and the TCRdb table lists in-frame clones only, not all of them. The data show about 690,000 clones, 90% seen once. Specimen: memory CD8+ T cells from PBMCs. The sample's subset: CD45RO+ cells pooled with CCR7-negative TemRA cells. Receptors were obtained from a man between 18 and 29 years old in good health. Some clones in this sample may be carry-over from other donors' samples.

The chain couples TRBV29-1 to TRBJ2-7; TRBD1 matches 7 bases. The trim removed 2 bases at V and 1 base at J, leaving 5 bases unmatched. The germline gives CDR1 SQVTM, CDR2 ANQGSEA. This CDR3 is built from 14 residues. CDR3 coding DNA: TGCAGCGTTGAAAAGGACAGGACGTCCTACGAGCAGTACTTC. Translation gives CSVEKDRTSYEQYF.

The chain uses TRBV7-6 and TRBJ2-7; no definite D call. Germline V gene sequence: CDR1 SGHVS, CDR2 FNYEAQ. The CDR3 sequence is 14 residues long. V lost 5 bases and J 4 bases, leaving 15 bases between the germline ends. CDR3 in amino acids: CASSPGSVLYEQYF. Written as DNA, the CDR3 is TGTGCCAGCAGCCCCGGGTCGGTGTTGTACGAGCAGTACTTC.

This chain joins TRBV6-6 and TRBJ1-1; TRBD1 is a possible D gene (6 bases). CDR3 length: 14 amino acids. Germline V gene sequence: CDR1 MNHNY, CDR2 SVGAGI (reference sequence). V lost 2 bases to trimming and J lost 1 base, with 8 bases between them. In DNA, the CDR3 is TGTGCCAGCAGTTACGACAGGTGGAACACTGAAGCTTTCTTT. As protein: CASSYDRWNTEAFF.

J is TRBJ2-2 and V is TRBV19; D is undetermined. V lost 8 bases, J lost 0 bases, and 7 bases lay in between. The CDR3 consists of 13 residues. CDR1 and CDR2 from the germline V gene are LNHDA and SQIVND (reference sequence). Here the CDR3 reads CASDPANTGELFF. CDR3 nucleotide sequence: TGTGCCAGTGATCCAGCGAACACCGGGGAGCTGTTTTTT.

The chain couples TRBV2 to TRBJ2-7; either TRBD1 or TRBD2 may supply D (5 bases each). The V gene's germline CDR1 is SNHLY and CDR2 FYNNEI. The CDR3 runs 13 residues. The V gene lost 6 bases and the J gene lost 3 bases, with 12 bases spanning the gap. CDR3 protein: CASSQGPSYEQYF. CDR3 in DNA: TGTGCCAGCAGCCAGGGACCGAGCTACGAGCAGTACTTC.

The V call is TRBV12-5, the J call TRBJ2-3; D uncertain. CDR3 length: 14 residues. The germline V and J ends were trimmed by 5 bases and 3 bases, with 12 bases remaining between them. Germline V gene sequence: CDR1 LGHNT, CDR2 FRNRAP. CDR3 DNA sequence: TGTGCTAGTGGTCCGGGCCAGTGGACAGATACGCAGTATTTT. Translating gives CASGPGQWTDTQYF. Full variable domain (rest looked up from reference TRBV12-5 and TRBJ2-3): DARVTQTPRHKVTEMGQEVTMRCQPILGHNTVFWYRQTMMQGLELLAYFRNRAPLDDSGMPKDRFSAEMPDATLATLKIQPSEPRDSAVYFCASGPGQWTDTQYFGPGTRLTVL.

The rearrangement links TRBV6-1 to TRBJ1-1; D gene uncertain. The CDR3 consists of 16 residues. V was trimmed by 0 bases and J by 0 bases, leaving 11 bases between them. Germline V gives CDR1 MNHNS, CDR2 SASEGT. The CDR3 reads CASSEAVSLLNTEAFF. In nucleotides, the CDR3 is TGTGCCAGCAGTGAAGCGGTGTCCCTCCTGAACACTGAAGCTTTCTTT.

The chain is built from TRBV19 and TRBJ1-1, with D possibly being TRBD1 (5 bases). CDR3 size: 18 residues. Per the germline V gene, CDR1 is LNHDA and CDR2 is SQIVND (reference sequence). V lost 5 bases to trimming and J lost 7 bases, with 29 bases between them. This CDR3 reads CASSPRTKIGANFVEAFF. The CDR3 coding sequence is TGTGCCAGTAGTCCCAGGACCAAGATTGGGGCCAACTTCGTTGAAGCTTTCTTT.

This chain joins TRBV5-8 and TRBJ2-1; 12 bases line up with TRBD2. V was pared by 5 bases and J by 8 bases, with 8 bases of the junction left unmatched. The CDR3 length is 15 residues. The V gene's germline CDR1 is SGHTS and CDR2 YDEGEE. In DNA form, the CDR3 reads TGTGCCAGCAGTCGACTAGCGGGAGTTGGAGATGAGCAGTTCTTC. It translates to CASSRLAGVGDEQFF.

The CDR3 loop is CASSTGLAGGGAQYF. CDR3 DNA: TGTGCCAGCAGCACGGGACTAGCGGGAGGTGGGGCCCAGTACTTC. The chain links TRBV9 to TRBJ2-5, with 15 bases lining up with TRBD2. The CDR3 length is 15 residues. Germline V lookup: CDR1 SGDLS, CDR2 YYNGEE. V was clipped by 4 bases and J by 9 bases; unmatched bases: 7.

V is TRBV5-4 and J is TRBJ2-1, with no clear D. Trimming stripped 3 bases from V and 1 base from J, with 11 bases between. Germline V gene lookup returns CDR1 SGHNT and CDR2 YYREEE (reference sequence). The CDR3 is 15 residues long. The CDR3 bases are TGTGCCAGCAGCTGGGCTAGTACGTCCTACAATGAGCAGTTCTTC. It encodes CASSWASTSYNEQFF.

This clone was observed once. The J gene is TRBJ2-2, the V gene TRBV10-2, with 9 bases matching TRBD2. CDR1 is WSHSY and CDR2 is SAAADI in the germline V gene. The junction had 4 bases not matched to a gene; V was cut back by 4 bases and J by 1 base. The CDR3 consists of 16 residues. The CDR3 here is CASSGRSGGNTGELFF. In DNA form, the CDR3 reads TGCGCCAGCAGTGGCCGTAGCGGGGGGAACACCGGGGAGCTGTTTTTT.

This clone was seen just once. This chain connects TRBV7-9 to TRBJ2-7; D is unresolved. Germline V gene data show CDR1 as SEHNR and CDR2 as FQNEAQ (reference sequence). The CDR3 is made up of 14 amino acids. V shed 2 bases and J shed 2 bases, with 10 bases lying between them. The CDR3: CASSLPGLTYEQYF. DNA of the CDR3: TGTGCCAGCAGCTTACCGGGCTTAACCTACGAGCAGTACTTC.

The CDR3 bases are TGCAGCGTCGCCCGACAGGGGGCATTAGAAAAACTGTTTTTT. Its translation is CSVARQGALEKLFF. The gene calls are TRBV29-1 and TRBJ1-4; 10 bases match TRBD1. This CDR3 comprises 14 residues. V lost 6 bases, J lost 8 bases, and 9 bases stayed unmatched. Per the germline V gene, CDR1 is SQVTM and CDR2 is ANQGSEA.

This chain connects TRBV11-2 to TRBJ1-6; 8 bases fit TRBD1. CDR3 length: 14 amino acids. J was trimmed by 10 bases and V by 5 bases; bases with no gene match: 7. Germline-derived CDR1 and CDR2 are SGHAT and FQNNGV. CDR3: CASSETGTGSPLHF. The CDR3 DNA sequence: TGTGCCAGCAGCGAGACCGGGACAGGATCACCCCTCCACTTT.

The chain joins TRBV19 to TRBJ2-7; the D is unclear. V was shortened by 1 base and J by 2 bases, with 15 bases between the two germline ends. Germline CDR1 is LNHDA and CDR2 is SQIVND (reference sequence). CDR3 length: 16 residues. This CDR3 is CASSIALDVNPYEQYF. DNA for the CDR3: TGTGCCAGTAGTATAGCCCTGGACGTTAACCCCTACGAGCAGTACTTC.

The CDR3, as DNA: TGTGCCAGCAGTCTAGGGATTAGCTCCTACAATGAGCAGTTCTTC. Its translation: CASSLGISSYNEQFF. The rearrangement links TRBV27 to TRBJ2-1; D gene uncertain. Trimming pared 5 bases from V and 0 bases from J, leaving 11 bases between. CDR1 and CDR2 (germline): MNHEY, SMNVEV (reference sequence). This CDR3 is built from 15 residues.

The rearrangement joins TRBV19 to TRBJ1-1; TRBD1 might be the D (5 bases). Trimming removed 10 bases at V and 7 bases at J, with 19 bases between. Germline CDR1 LNHDA, CDR2 SQIVND (reference sequence). This CDR3 spans 13 amino acids. For the CDR3, the DNA is TGTGCCACCTCTGTGGGGGGATTAGGTGAAGCTTTCTTT. Translating gives CATSVGGLGEAFF.

This CDR3 reads CASSVGHQSSTDTQYF. CDR3 nucleotide sequence: TGTGCCAGCAGCGTAGGCCACCAGTCCTCCACAGATACGCAGTATTTT. The rearrangement links TRBV9 to TRBJ2-3; D remains ambiguous. This CDR3 spans 16 amino acids. Germline V gives CDR1 SGDLS, CDR2 YYNGEE. V was cut by 0 bases and J by 2 bases, with 13 bases left in between.

The chain links TRBV10-3 to TRBJ2-3; D remains ambiguous. With 6 bases removed from V and 1 base from J, the gap between germline ends came to 14 bases. Germline CDR1 and CDR2: ENHRY and SYGVKD. CDR3 length equals 15 residues. CDR3 sequence reads: CAIREGLYGTDTQYF. DNA of the CDR3: TGTGCCATCAGAGAAGGTTTGTATGGCACAGATACGCAGTATTTT.

The chain is built from TRBV6-6 and TRBJ2-1, with a tentative D call TRBD2 (6 bases). The CDR3 runs to 15 residues. Germline V gene lookup returns CDR1 MNHNY and CDR2 SVGAGI (reference sequence). V lost 4 bases, J lost 8 bases, and 18 bases lay in between. CDR3 residues: CASSSRTIFEDEQFF. The CDR3 DNA reads TGTGCCAGCAGTTCCCGGACTATTTTTGAAGATGAGCAGTTCTTC.

The J gene is TRBJ2-2, the V gene TRBV4-1, with D unresolved. CDR1 MGHRA and CDR2 YSYEKL come from the germline V gene. The CDR3 length is 15 residues. V was cut by 1 base and J by 2 bases, with 8 bases left in between. The CDR3 DNA reads TGCGCCAGCAGCCAAGTGACACCTAACACCGGGGAGCTGTTTTTT. Translating it yields CASSQVTPNTGELFF.